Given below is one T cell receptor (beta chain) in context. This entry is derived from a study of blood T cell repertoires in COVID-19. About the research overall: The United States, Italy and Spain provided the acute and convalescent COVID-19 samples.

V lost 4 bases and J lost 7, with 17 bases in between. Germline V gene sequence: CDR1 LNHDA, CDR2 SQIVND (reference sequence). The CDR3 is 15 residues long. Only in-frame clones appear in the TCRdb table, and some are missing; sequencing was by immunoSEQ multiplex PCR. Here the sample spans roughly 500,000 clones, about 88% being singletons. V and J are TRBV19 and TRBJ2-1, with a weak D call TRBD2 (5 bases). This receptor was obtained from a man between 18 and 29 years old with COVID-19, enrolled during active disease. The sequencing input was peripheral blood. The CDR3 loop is CASSNIERPGNEQFF. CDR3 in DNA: TGTGCCAGTAGTAATATCGAGCGGCCTGGGAATGAGCAGTTCTTC. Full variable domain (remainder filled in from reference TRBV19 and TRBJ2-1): DGGITQSPKYLFRKEGQNVTLSCEQNLNHDAMYWYRQDPGQGLRLIYYSQIVNDFQKGDIAEGYSVSREKKESFPLTVTSAQKNPTAFYLCASSNIERPGNEQFFGPGTRLTVL.